The source of this T cell receptor (beta chain) is a study of graft-versus-host responses after intestinal transplantation. At the level of the study: Every recipient had anti-thymocyte globulin induction and approximately three years of tacrolimus plus steroids.

This clone appeared a single time. Its antigen is currently unknown. This table comes from immunoSEQ multiplex PCR, and its TCRdb copy is limited to in-frame clones, with some not included. The table shows about 110,000 clones, with roughly 86% occurring only once. The CDR3 length is 13 residues. The germline V and J ends were trimmed by 4 bases and 4 bases, with 7 bases remaining between them. Germline CDR1 MNHNS, CDR2 SASEGT. Findings and limits, study-wide: GvH clones turned up in recipient marrow; some had shown up first in ileum or blood.

The chain carries TRBV6-1 and TRBJ2-2; D is perhaps TRBD1 (5 bases). The source of this sequence is a human donor who was the organ donor for an intestinal transplant. This material consisted of unstimulated CD4+ T cells sorted from spleen or lymph node cells, taken before transplant. The CDR3 sequence: CASSGQSTGELFF. The CDR3 DNA sequence: TGTGCCAGCAGTGGACAGTCCACCGGGGAGCTGTTTTTT.